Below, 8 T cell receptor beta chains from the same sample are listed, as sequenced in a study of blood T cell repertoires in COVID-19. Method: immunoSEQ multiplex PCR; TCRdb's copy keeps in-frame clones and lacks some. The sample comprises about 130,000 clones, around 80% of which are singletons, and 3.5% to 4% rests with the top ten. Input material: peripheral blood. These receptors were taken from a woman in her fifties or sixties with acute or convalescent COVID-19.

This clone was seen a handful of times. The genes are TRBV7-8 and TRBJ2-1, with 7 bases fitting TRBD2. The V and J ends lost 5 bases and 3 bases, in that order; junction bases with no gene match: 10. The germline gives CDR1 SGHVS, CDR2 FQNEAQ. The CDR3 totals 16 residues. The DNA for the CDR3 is TGTGCCAGCAGCGTCTTTCGGGGGGTTCGCTACAATGAGCAGTTCTTC. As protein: CASSVFRGVRYNEQFF.

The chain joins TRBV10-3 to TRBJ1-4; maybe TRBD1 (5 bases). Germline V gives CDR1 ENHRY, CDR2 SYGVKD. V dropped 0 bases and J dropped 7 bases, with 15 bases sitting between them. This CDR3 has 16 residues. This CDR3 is CAISESPTGGSEKLFF. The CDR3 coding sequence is TGTGCCATCAGTGAGTCCCCGACGGGGGGTAGTGAAAAACTGTTTTTT.

The CDR3 reads CATSGQLQETQYF. The CDR3 DNA sequence: TGTGCCACCTCCGGACAGCTGCAAGAGACCCAGTACTTC. V usage is TRBV6-5 and J usage is TRBJ2-5, with D perhaps TRBD1 (6 bases). The CDR3 consists of 13 residues. The ends were cut back, 10 bases at V and 2 bases at J, with 14 bases in the middle. Germline lookup yields CDR1 MNHEY and CDR2 SVGAGI.

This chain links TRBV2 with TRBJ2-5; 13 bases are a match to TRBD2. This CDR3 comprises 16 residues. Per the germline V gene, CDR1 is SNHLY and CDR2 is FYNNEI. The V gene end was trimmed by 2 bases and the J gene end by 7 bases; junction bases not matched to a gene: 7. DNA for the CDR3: TGTGCCAGCAGTGAAAAAAGGACTAGCGGGGGCGGGACCCAGTACTTC. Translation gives CASSEKRTSGGGTQYF.

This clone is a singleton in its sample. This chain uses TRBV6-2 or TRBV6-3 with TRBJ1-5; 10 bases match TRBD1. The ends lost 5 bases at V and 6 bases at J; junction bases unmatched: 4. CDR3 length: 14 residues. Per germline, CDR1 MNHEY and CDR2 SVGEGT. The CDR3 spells CASSARQGAQPQHF. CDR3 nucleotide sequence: TGTGCCAGCAGTGCGAGACAGGGGGCTCAGCCCCAGCATTTT.

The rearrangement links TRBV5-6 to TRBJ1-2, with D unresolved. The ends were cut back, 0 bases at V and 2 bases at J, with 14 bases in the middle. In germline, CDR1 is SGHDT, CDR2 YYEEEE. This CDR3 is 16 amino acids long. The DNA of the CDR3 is TGTGCCAGCAGCTTGGCCGGGTCCATCCAAAACTATGGCTACACCTTC. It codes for CASSLAGSIQNYGYTF.

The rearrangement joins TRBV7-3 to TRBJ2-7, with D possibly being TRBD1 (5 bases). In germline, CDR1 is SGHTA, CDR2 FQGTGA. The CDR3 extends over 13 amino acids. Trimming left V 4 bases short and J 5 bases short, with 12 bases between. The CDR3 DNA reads TGTGCCAGCAGCTCACAGGTTGGAGACGAGCAGTACTTC. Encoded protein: CASSSQVGDEQYF.

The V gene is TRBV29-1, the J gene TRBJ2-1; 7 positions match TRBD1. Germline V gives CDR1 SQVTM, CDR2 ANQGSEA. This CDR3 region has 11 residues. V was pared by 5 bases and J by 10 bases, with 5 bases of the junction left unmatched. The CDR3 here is CSVHRGREQFF. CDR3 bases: TGCAGCGTTCACAGGGGCCGGGAGCAGTTCTTC.